This T cell receptor (beta chain) was identified during a study of blood T cell repertoires in COVID-19. Study background: COVID-19 samples collected from the United States, Italy and Spain covered acute and convalescent phases. T cells, B-cell-depleted T cells, or PBMCs provided the cDNA or gDNA that served as material.

Assay used: immunoSEQ multiplex PCR; TCRdb lists only in-frame clones, some missing. Counted here are some 64,000 clones, roughly three quarters occurring once; the ten biggest clones make up approximately 14%. The CDR3 has 15 residues. The germline V gene encodes CDR1 SGHRS and CDR2 YFSETQ. Trimming cost V 5 bases and J 4 bases; bases outside gene matches: 9. The sequenced material came from peripheral blood. This TCR was recovered from a man in his fifties or sixties with COVID-19, enrolled during active disease. The rearrangement joins TRBV5-1 to TRBJ1-3; the match to TRBD1 covers 7 bases. CDR3: CASRETGVSGNTIYF. CDR3 nucleotides: TGCGCCAGCAGGGAAACAGGGGTATCGGGAAACACCATATATTTT.